Shown below are 26 T cell receptor beta chains from a single sample sequenced in a study of T cell responses to AZD1222 COVID-19 vaccine. The table came from immunoSEQ multiplex PCR; TCRdb's copy has only in-frame clones and leaves some out. Of approximately 88,000 clones detected, 70% to 85% appear once; the ten largest clones hold around a fifth. The material sequenced was peripheral blood, taken on day 0 of AZD1222 vaccination. The receptors derive from an adult in good health.

This sequence joins TRBV27 and TRBJ2-7; 12 bases match TRBD2. The CDR3 contains 15 residues. Germline CDR1 is MNHEY and CDR2 is SMNVEV (reference sequence). V shed 9 bases, J shed 4 bases, and the junction held 10 bases outside the gene matches. The CDR3 loop is CASQQGTSGPYEQYF. Here the CDR3 DNA reads TGTGCCAGTCAACAGGGGACTAGCGGGCCTTACGAGCAGTACTTC.

The chain is built from TRBV6-6 and TRBJ2-7, with 8 positions matching TRBD2. This CDR3 is built from 13 residues. V trimming: 8 bases; J trimming: 5 bases; junction bases outside the gene matches: 8. Germline lookup yields CDR1 MNHNY and CDR2 SVGAGI (reference sequence). The CDR3: CASSGAGGDEQYF. The CDR3 DNA is TGTGCCAGCTCTGGGGCGGGAGGCGACGAGCAGTACTTC.

This clone appeared a single time. The chain couples TRBV12-3 or TRBV12-4 to TRBJ1-1; unclear D gene. Deletions cut 8 bases from V and 10 bases from J, with 14 bases between. CDR3 size: 11 residues. DNA of the CDR3: TGTGCCAGCCGGGATTCTGGGATAGCTTTCTTT. Translated, it gives CASRDSGIAFF.

The chain couples TRBV5-6 to TRBJ2-7, with D tentatively TRBD2 (5 bases). CDR1 and CDR2 from the germline V gene are SGHDT and YYEEEE. V was shortened by 4 bases and J by 0 bases, with 20 bases between the two germline ends. There are 17 residues in the CDR3. The CDR3 reads CASSPRDPDLSSYEQYF. CDR3 sequence (DNA): TGTGCCAGCAGCCCCCGGGATCCTGACTTGAGCTCCTACGAGCAGTACTTC.

V gene TRBV29-1 combines with J gene TRBJ2-1, with TRBD2 as a possible D gene (6 bases). Per germline, CDR1 SQVTM and CDR2 ANQGSEA. Trimming shortened V by 1 base and J by 4 bases, and 20 bases separated the two germline ends. CDR3 length equals 17 residues. The CDR3 sequence is CSVEGLSGTYNYNEQFF. The CDR3 DNA is TGCAGCGTTGAAGGTTTGAGTGGGACTTACAATTACAATGAGCAGTTCTTC.

The CDR3 DNA is TGTGTCAGAAGCTTAGAGTCGGGACAAACTAGCAATCAGCCCCAGCATTTT. Encoded protein: CVRSLESGQTSNQPQHF. The genes are TRBV7-5 and TRBJ1-5; the table's D call, TRBD1, was not checked against the DNA. TRBV7-5 is labeled a pseudogene. This CDR3 is 17 amino acids long.

This clone appeared a few times. The chain carries TRBV18 and TRBJ1-5; perhaps TRBD1 as D (5 bases). The CDR3 sequence is 16 residues long. V was clipped by 3 bases and J by 3 bases, with 15 bases between them. Germline CDR1 KGHSH, CDR2 LQKENI. The CDR3 DNA follows: TGTGCCAGCTCACCTTTTAGCAGGGAAGACAATCAGCCCCAGCATTTT. It codes for CASSPFSREDNQPQHF.

This chain connects TRBV4-3 to TRBJ2-1; 8 nucleotides agree with TRBD2. Germline CDR1 reads LGHNA; CDR2 reads YSLEER. V lost 5 bases to trimming and J lost 8 bases; unmatched junction nucleotides: 14. This CDR3 contains 16 residues. The DNA for the CDR3 is TGCGCCAGCAGCAGGGGAGAGGCGGGAGGAGGCGATGAGCAGTTCTTC. Translated: CASSRGEAGGGDEQFF.

The chain is built from TRBV28 and TRBJ1-5; D unclear. V lost 6 bases, J lost 0 bases, and 12 bases lay in between. Germline V lookup: CDR1 MDHEN, CDR2 SYDVKM. This CDR3 is 15 amino acids long. CDR3: CASRIGADSNQPQHF. DNA for the CDR3: TGTGCCAGCAGAATCGGAGCAGATAGCAATCAGCCCCAGCATTTT.

This clone was recorded a few times. V gene TRBV9 combines with J gene TRBJ2-1, with D perhaps matching TRBD1 (6 bases). Germline values: CDR1 SGDLS, CDR2 YYNGEE. The CDR3 length is 11 residues. V lost 2 bases and J lost 16, with 13 bases in between. The chain's CDR3 is CASSVTDSKFF. CDR3 nucleotides: TGTGCCAGCAGCGTTACGGACAGCAAATTCTTC.

CDR3 residues: CASSSQGRGTQYF. As DNA, the CDR3 is TGTGCCAGCAGTAGCCAGGGGCGAGGGACCCAGTACTTC. V gene TRBV27 combines with J gene TRBJ2-5; tentative D call: TRBD1 (6 bases). The CDR3 is 13 residues long. The V and J ends lost 5 bases and 7 bases respectively, with 14 bases between them. The germline gives CDR1 MNHEY, CDR2 SMNVEV (reference sequence).

V usage is TRBV14 and J usage is TRBJ2-1; TRBD2 matches at 8 bases. The CDR3 is 13 residues long. After removal of 0 bases from V and 15 bases from J, the junction contained 7 bases not matched to a gene. Germline assignment: CDR1 SGHDN and CDR2 FVKESK. This CDR3 reads CASSQDIGTRLFF. DNA of the CDR3: TGTGCCAGCAGCCAAGATATAGGGACTAGGCTGTTCTTC.

The chain uses TRBV10-3 and TRBJ2-2; D might be TRBD1 or TRBD2, each matching 7 bases. This CDR3 comprises 15 residues. V was pared by 3 bases and J by 7 bases, with 15 bases between. Germline lookup yields CDR1 ENHRY and CDR2 SYGVKD. The CDR3 bases are TGTGCCATCAGTGAAAGGGGGCGGGAGCACGGGGAGCTGTTTTTT. This codes for CAISERGREHGELFF.

This clone was found once. The rearrangement joins TRBV15 to TRBJ2-1; 7 bases are a match to TRBD2. V shed 9 bases, J shed 7 bases, and the junction held 12 bases outside the gene matches. Germline values: CDR1 LNHNV, CDR2 YYDKDF (reference sequence). The CDR3 loop spans 14 amino acids. The CDR3 is CATKNRGLWNEQFF. CDR3 in DNA: TGTGCCACAAAAAATAGGGGACTATGGAATGAGCAGTTCTTC.

This clone was found once. This chain uses TRBV28 with TRBJ1-2, with TRBD1 as a possible D gene (5 bases). Trimming stripped 6 bases from V and 11 bases from J, with 13 bases between. The CDR3 extends over 11 amino acids. Germline CDR1 MDHEN, CDR2 SYDVKM. CDR3: CASRQETSYTF. CDR3 DNA sequence: TGTGCCAGCAGACAGGAGACGAGTTACACCTTC.

This chain uses TRBV7-9 with TRBJ1-1; the D gene is possibly TRBD1 (6 bases). CDR3 length equals 14 residues. Looked up from germline, CDR1 is SEHNR and CDR2 is FQNEAQ (reference sequence). Trimming took off 4 bases at V and 1 base at J, with 10 bases between the two ends. The chain's CDR3 is CASSWGRGNTEAFF. For the CDR3, the DNA is TGTGCCAGCAGCTGGGGCAGGGGGAACACTGAAGCTTTCTTT.

The chain recombines TRBV9 with TRBJ2-1; 7 bases agree with TRBD1. CDR1 is SGDLS and CDR2 is YYNGEE in the germline V gene. With V trimmed by 3 bases and J by 3 bases, 6 bases remained unmatched. The length of the CDR3 is 15 residues. CDR3 amino acids: CASSGRQGDYNEQFF. The CDR3 DNA reads as TGTGCCAGCAGCGGGAGACAGGGTGACTACAATGAGCAGTTCTTC.

V gene TRBV14 combines with J gene TRBJ1-2, with D unresolved. The CDR3 contains 13 residues. Germline assignment: CDR1 SGHDN and CDR2 FVKESK. Trimming took off 0 bases at V and 5 bases at J, with 7 bases between the two ends. This chain's CDR3 is CASSQDSSYGYTF. The CDR3 DNA sequence: TGTGCCAGCAGCCAAGATAGTAGTTATGGCTACACCTTC. The entire variable domain, with the rest obtained from reference TRBV14 and TRBJ1-2, is as follows: EAGVTQFPSHSVIEKGQTVTLRCDPISGHDNLYWYRRVMGKEIKFLLHFVKESKQDESGMPNNRFLAERTGGTYSTLKVQPAELEDSGVYFCASSQDSSYGYTFGSGTRLTVV.

This clone was seen only a few times. V usage is TRBV21-1 and J usage is TRBJ1-2; the D call TRBD1 from the table was never checked on the DNA. TRBV21-1 has pseudogene status. The CDR3 covers 15 residues. This CDR3 reads CASSKASDRNYGYTF. For the CDR3, the DNA is TGTGCCAGCAGCAAAGCATCTGACAGAAACTATGGCTACACCTTC.

The V gene is TRBV3-1 (or the pseudogene TRBV3-2), the J gene TRBJ2-5, with a weak D call TRBD2 (6 bases). V was pared by 6 bases and J by 4 bases, with 15 bases between. The CDR3 runs 14 residues. Germline CDR1 and CDR2: LGHDT and YNNKEL (reference sequence). The CDR3 nucleotides are TGTGCCAGCAGGGAGGAGGGTTTGGGAGAGACCCAGTACTTC. The encoded protein is CASREEGLGETQYF.

This chain uses TRBV6-5 with TRBJ1-2; no reliable D call. Deletions cut 4 bases from V and 5 bases from J, with 14 bases between. The CDR3 is made up of 14 amino acids. CDR1 is MNHEY and CDR2 is SVGAGI in the germline V gene. The CDR3 is CASSWSAGLYGYTF. CDR3 coding DNA: TGTGCCAGCAGTTGGTCGGCAGGCCTTTATGGCTACACCTTC.

J is TRBJ2-5 and V is TRBV7-8; 10 bases are shared with TRBD1. The germline gives CDR1 SGHVS, CDR2 FQNEAQ. The trim removed 3 bases at V and 4 bases at J, leaving 5 bases unmatched. This CDR3 is 15 amino acids long. CDR3 nucleotide sequence: TGTGCCAGCAGCTTTTGGGACAGGGGTGGAGAGACCCAGTACTTC. This encodes CASSFWDRGGETQYF.

V is TRBV12-3 or TRBV12-4 and J is TRBJ1-1; D gene ambiguous. V was shortened by 4 bases and J by 3 bases, with 6 bases between the two germline ends. The CDR3 is made up of 12 amino acids. CDR3 in amino acids: CASSYGYTEAFF. The CDR3 coding sequence is TGTGCCAGCAGTTACGGGTACACTGAAGCTTTCTTT.

The chain recombines TRBV7-9 with TRBJ2-7; TRBD2 agrees at 12 bases. This CDR3 is built from 13 residues. V lost 8 bases to trimming and J lost 2 bases; unmatched junction nucleotides: 1. In germline, CDR1 is SEHNR, CDR2 FQNEAQ (reference sequence). This chain's CDR3 is CASGLAGTYEQYF. CDR3 nucleotide sequence: TGTGCCAGCGGACTAGCGGGGACCTACGAGCAGTACTTC. The entire variable domain, with the rest obtained from reference TRBV7-9 and TRBJ2-7, is as follows: DTGVSQNPRHKITKRGQNVTFRCDPISEHNRLYWYRQTLGQGPEFLTYFQNEAQLEKSRLLSDRFSAERPKGSFSTLEIQRTEQGDSAMYLCASGLAGTYEQYFGPGTRLTVT.

The CDR3: CASRWTQTDTQYF. The CDR3 DNA reads as TGTGCCAGCAGATGGACGCAAACAGATACGCAGTATTTT. The V gene is TRBV28, the J gene TRBJ2-3, with unresolved D. CDR1 and CDR2 from the germline V gene are MDHEN and SYDVKM. Trimming removed 6 bases from V and 3 bases from J, with 10 bases in between. The CDR3 has 13 amino acids.

The chain joins TRBV13 to TRBJ2-1, with 9 bases that match TRBD2. From germline, CDR1 is PRHDT and CDR2 FYEKMQ (reference sequence). The CDR3 extends over 16 amino acids. The V and J ends lost 5 bases and 7 bases, in that order; junction bases with no gene match: 12. CDR3: CASSDPIASGTNEQFF. DNA for the CDR3: TGTGCCAGCAGCGACCCGATCGCTAGCGGGACAAATGAGCAGTTCTTC.